Below, 32 T cell receptor beta chains from the same sample are listed, as sequenced in a study of cytomegalovirus exposure and HLA in healthy donors. Only in-frame clones appear in the TCRdb table, and some are missing; sequencing was by immunoSEQ multiplex PCR. The table has hundreds of thousands of clones, 70% to 90% seen once. Sequencing was carried out using PBMCs. These receptors came from a woman aged 18-29 years in good health and CMV-seronegative.

In this sample, this clone turned up a few times. The chain carries TRBV6-4 and TRBJ2-1; 10 bases align to TRBD2. J lost 5 bases, V lost 7 bases, and 5 bases had no gene match. Germline-derived CDR1 and CDR2 are MRHNA and SNTAGT. This CDR3 spans 14 amino acids. CDR3 sequence (DNA): TGTGCCAGCACCACTAGCGGGGAGAACAATGAGCAGTTCTTC. It is translated as CASTTSGENNEQFF.

The CDR3 DNA sequence: TGTGCCAGCACGGGGACTGAAGCTTTCTTT. This sequence encodes CASTGTEAFF. The rearrangement joins TRBV21-1 to TRBJ1-1. TRBV21-1 is marked as a pseudogene. This CDR3 is built from 10 residues.

The chain combines TRBV21-1 with TRBJ1-1; no DNA check was done on the table's D call, TRBD1. TRBV21-1 counts as a pseudogene. This CDR3 has 14 amino acids. The CDR3 here is CASIDSAGNTEAFF. In DNA, the CDR3 is TGTGCCAGCATCGACAGTGCCGGGAACACTGAAGCTTTCTTT.

This clone was observed a handful of times. The chain carries TRBV5-1 and TRBJ2-7; 9 positions agree with TRBD1. The germline CDR1 and CDR2 sequences are SGHRS and YFSETQ. The CDR3 spans 15 residues. The ends lost 0 bases at V and 5 bases at J; junction bases unmatched: 6. DNA for the CDR3: TGCGCCAGCAGCTTGGTGTGGGACAGGGTGCACGAGCAGTACTTC. Protein sequence: CASSLVWDRVHEQYF.

The chain joins TRBV5-6 to TRBJ2-5, with TRBD1 as a possible D gene (5 bases). Between the trimmed V and J ends, which lost 4 bases and 3 bases, there was a span of 10 bases. Germline V gives CDR1 SGHDT, CDR2 YYEEEE. The CDR3 has 13 amino acids. The chain's CDR3 is CASSLNRKETQYF. DNA of the CDR3: TGTGCCAGCAGCCTAAACAGGAAAGAGACCCAGTACTTC.

V is TRBV27 and J is TRBJ2-7; 9 bases fit TRBD1. The CDR3 contains 13 residues. CDR1 MNHEY and CDR2 SMNVEV come from the germline V gene (reference sequence). J lost 3 bases, V lost 6 bases, and 3 bases had no gene match. CDR3: CASRTGGVYEQYF. The CDR3 nucleotides read TGTGCCAGCAGGACAGGGGGGGTCTACGAGCAGTACTTC.

This chain links TRBV4-1 with TRBJ1-2; TRBD1 is a possible D gene (5 bases). Trimming pared 0 bases from V and 5 bases from J, leaving 25 bases between. Germline V gives CDR1 MGHRA, CDR2 YSYEKL. The CDR3 totals 19 residues. CDR3 in amino acids: CASSQEYTRWKKGYYGYTF. The CDR3 nucleotides read TGCGCCAGCAGCCAAGAGTACACCCGGTGGAAGAAGGGGTATTATGGCTACACCTTC.

This clone was seen only once. The CDR3 spells CASSVGLAHTDTQYF. Written as DNA, the CDR3 is TGTGCCAGCAGCGTAGGACTAGCGCACACAGATACGCAGTATTTT. This chain joins TRBV9 and TRBJ2-3; 8 bases are shared with TRBD2. Germline V gene lookup returns CDR1 SGDLS and CDR2 YYNGEE. This CDR3 contains 15 residues. V lost 0 bases and J lost 2; bases outside the gene matches: 2.

The chain carries TRBV6-5 and TRBJ1-2, with D unresolved. V dropped 5 bases and J dropped 8 bases, with 15 bases sitting between them. The CDR3 is made up of 13 amino acids. In germline, CDR1 is MNHEY, CDR2 SVGAGI. Written as DNA, the CDR3 is TGTGCCAGCAGTGAAGCTGGGAGGGAGGGCTACACCTTC. Translated, it gives CASSEAGREGYTF.

The chain has TRBV6-1 and TRBJ2-7; 10 positions match TRBD2. V shed 8 bases and J 1 base; nucleotides not matched to a gene: 5. This CDR3 spans 14 amino acids. Germline V gene sequence: CDR1 MNHNS, CDR2 SASEGT. CDR3 coding DNA: TGTGCCAGCCGCTTAGCGGGGGGTTCCTACGAGCAGTACTTC. Encoded protein: CASRLAGGSYEQYF.

The CDR3 here is CAYAEGAFYEQYF. The CDR3 DNA sequence: TGTGCCTACGCGGAGGGCGCCTTCTACGAGCAGTACTTC. This chain connects TRBV30 to TRBJ2-7, with D possibly TRBD2 on 6 matching bases. The germline gives CDR1 GTSNPN, CDR2 SVGIG (reference sequence). CDR3 size: 13 residues. V was clipped by 7 bases and J by 3 bases, with 16 bases between them. Filled out from reference TRBV30 and TRBJ2-7, the complete variable domain reads SQTIHQWPATLVQPVGSPLSLECTVEGTSNPNLYWYRQAAGRGLQLLFYSVGIGQISSEVPQNLSASRPQDRQFILSSKKLLLSDSGFYLCAYAEGAFYEQYFGPGTRLTVT.

The V call is TRBV9, the J call TRBJ2-1; D possibly corresponds to TRBD1 (6 bases). The V and J ends lost 1 base and 8 bases respectively, with 7 bases between them. CDR3 length: 12 amino acids. The germline V gene has CDR1 SGDLS and CDR2 YYNGEE. CDR3 nucleotide sequence: TGTGCCAGCAGCGTAACAGGGTATGAGCAGTTCTTC. This translates into CASSVTGYEQFF.

The gene calls are TRBV29-1 and TRBJ2-1; D uncertain. Between the trimmed V and J ends, which lost 6 bases and 6 bases, there was a span of 15 bases. This CDR3 has 13 residues. CDR1 and CDR2 from the germline V gene are SQVTM and ANQGSEA. CDR3 sequence reads: CSVGLFTLNEQFF. CDR3 DNA: TGCAGCGTGGGCCTATTCACACTCAATGAGCAGTTCTTC.

The rearrangement uses TRBV9 and TRBJ1-2; D might be TRBD1 (6 bases). Trimming stripped 3 bases from V and 4 bases from J, with 13 bases between. The CDR3 covers 14 residues. The V gene's germline CDR1 is SGDLS and CDR2 YYNGEE. The CDR3 spells CASSGAGTPYGYTF. The CDR3 nucleotides are TGTGCCAGCAGCGGGGCAGGGACACCCTATGGCTACACCTTC.

The chain combines TRBV9 with TRBJ1-5, with D hard to call. The V end lost 3 bases, the J end lost 6 bases, and 10 bases lay between the germline ends. The CDR3 consists of 13 residues. The germline V gene encodes CDR1 SGDLS and CDR2 YYNGEE. The CDR3 sequence: CASSAREGQPQHF. In DNA form, the CDR3 reads TGTGCCAGCAGCGCCCGGGAGGGTCAGCCCCAGCATTTT.

About this clone itself: The junction and the germline gene differ at one end; a read error may be behind it. The chain carries TRBV29-1 and TRBJ2-1, with 13 bases identical to TRBD2. The CDR3 spans 16 residues. The germline gives CDR1 SQVTM, CDR2 ANQGSEA. This chain's CDR3 is CSVEGLAGVSYNEQFF. CDR3 nucleotide sequence: TGCAGCGTGGAAGGACTAGCGGGAGTTTCCTACAATGAGCAGTTCTTC.

This clone appeared a few times. V and J are TRBV6-4 and TRBJ1-2, with 11 bases matching TRBD1. The CDR3 runs to 16 residues. Losses at the gene ends were 7 bases for V and 6 bases for J; bases not matched to a gene: 13. Germline V lookup: CDR1 MRHNA, CDR2 SNTAGT. This CDR3 reads CASTVDRGRRLNGYTF. The CDR3 nucleotides read TGTGCCAGCACCGTGGACAGGGGGCGCAGGCTGAATGGCTACACCTTC.

The chain uses TRBV5-1 and TRBJ2-5; 11 bases agree with TRBD2. With 0 bases clipped from V and 2 bases from J, the junction kept 3 bases outside the gene matches. This CDR3 region has 16 residues. CDR1 and CDR2 from the germline V gene are SGHRS and YFSETQ. The CDR3, as DNA: TGCGCCAGCAGCTTGGAGGTAGCGGGAGGGCAAGAGACCCAGTACTTC. Translation gives CASSLEVAGGQETQYF. Complete variable domain (other parts from reference TRBV5-1 and TRBJ2-5): KAGVTQTPRYLIKTRGQQVTLSCSPISGHRSVSWYQQTPGQGLQFLFEYFSETQRNKGNFPGRFSGRQFSNSRSEMNVSTLELGDSALYLCASSLEVAGGQETQYFGPGTRLLVL.

The gene calls are TRBV28 and TRBJ2-3; no clear D gene. Germline assignment: CDR1 MDHEN and CDR2 SYDVKM. The CDR3 is 13 amino acids. With 6 bases removed from V and 0 bases from J, the gap between germline ends came to 7 bases. The CDR3 region has the DNA TGTGCCAGCAGGTCGACAAGCACAGATACGCAGTATTTT. Its translation: CASRSTSTDTQYF.

The chain couples TRBV6-5 to TRBJ2-1; the D gene is possibly TRBD1 (6 bases). The CDR3 consists of 14 residues. Germline values: CDR1 MNHEY, CDR2 SVGAGI. The ends were cut back, 8 bases at V and 8 bases at J, with 19 bases in the middle. The CDR3, as DNA: TGTGCCAGCCGAAAACAGGGCGGATACGATGAGCAGTTCTTC. Translating it yields CASRKQGGYDEQFF.

This chain links TRBV27 with TRBJ1-5; TRBD1 might be the D (5 bases). Germline lookup yields CDR1 MNHEY and CDR2 SMNVEV (reference sequence). This CDR3 region has 12 residues. The CDR3 coding sequence is TGTGCTGCGGGGGGGGGCAATCAGCCCCAGCATTTT. Amino acids: CAAGGGNQPQHF.

V is TRBV25-1 and J is TRBJ1-1, with D perhaps TRBD1 (5 bases). In germline, CDR1 is MGHDK, CDR2 SYGVNS. The V and J ends lost 8 bases and 4 bases respectively, with 17 bases between them. This CDR3 has 14 amino acids. The CDR3 nucleotides are TGTGCCAGCGGAAAATTGGGGGGGTCCACTGAAGCTTTCTTT. Protein product: CASGKLGGSTEAFF.

The rearrangement joins TRBV6-1 to TRBJ2-7, with 9 bases lining up with TRBD1. Germline assignment: CDR1 MNHNS and CDR2 SASEGT. V shed 6 bases, J shed 2 bases, and the junction held 8 bases outside the gene matches. The CDR3 has 15 amino acids. As DNA, the CDR3 is TGTGCCAGCAGCCCGACCGGGACAGGGCCCTACGAGCAGTACTTC. Translated, it gives CASSPTGTGPYEQYF.

The chain is built from TRBV7-9 and TRBJ2-3; 9 bases fit TRBD1. Germline V CDR1 and CDR2: SEHNR, FQNEAQ (reference sequence). The CDR3 contains 13 residues. V lost 8 bases to trimming and J lost 2 bases; unmatched junction nucleotides: 2. CDR3 nucleotides: TGTGCCAGCGGACAGGGGTTCACAGATACGCAGTATTTT. Translated: CASGQGFTDTQYF.

V gene TRBV5-1 combines with J gene TRBJ2-1; 8 bases agree with TRBD1. CDR3 length equals 14 residues. Germline V gene lookup returns CDR1 SGHRS and CDR2 YFSETQ. Trimming removed 4 bases from V and 10 bases from J; junction bases left unmatched: 10. In DNA form, the CDR3 reads TGCGCCAGCAGCCTACAGGACAGGGTTGGCGAGCAGTTCTTC. Translating it yields CASSLQDRVGEQFF.

This clone has a handful of counts. The chain employs TRBV28 and TRBJ1-2; D unresolved. CDR3 length: 13 amino acids. V gave up 4 bases and J gave up 3 bases, with 9 bases separating them. Germline V gene sequence: CDR1 MDHEN, CDR2 SYDVKM. This CDR3 reads CASSSLDHYGYTF. The DNA for the CDR3 is TGTGCCAGCAGTTCTCTAGACCACTATGGCTACACCTTC.

This clone was detected only a few times. The rearrangement uses TRBV11-2 and TRBJ2-7, with 9 positions matching TRBD1. This CDR3 is 14 amino acids long. V was pared by 5 bases and J by 6 bases, with 8 bases of the junction left unmatched. Per the germline V gene, CDR1 is SGHAT and CDR2 is FQNNGV. The CDR3 region has the DNA TGTGCCAGCAGCGGAGGGACAGGGTTTAGCGAGCAGTACTTC. Residues: CASSGGTGFSEQYF.

V is TRBV6-1 and J is TRBJ1-2; no reliable D call. There are 15 residues in the CDR3. V lost 1 base to trimming and J lost 4 bases, with 13 bases between them. Germline V lookup: CDR1 MNHNS, CDR2 SASEGT. The DNA of the CDR3 is TGTGCCAGCAGTGAAGGGGCAGGACTAACCTATGGCTACACCTTC. Its protein product is CASSEGAGLTYGYTF.

The CDR3 reads CSAGGQKLFF. The CDR3 region has the DNA TGCAGTGCGGGGGGACAGAAACTGTTTTTT. The chain uses TRBV20-1 and TRBJ1-4; 7 positions agree with TRBD1. This CDR3 comprises 10 residues. The J segment lost 11 bases and the V segment lost 6 bases, leaving 3 bases of the junction unmatched. Germline-derived CDR1 and CDR2 are DFQATT and SNEGSKA (reference sequence).

This clone was counted between two and nine times. The J gene is TRBJ2-3, the V gene TRBV10-1, with 9 bases aligning to TRBD1. Germline assignment: CDR1 WNHNN and CDR2 SYGVQD (reference sequence). The CDR3 runs to 18 residues. The trim removed 4 bases at V and 0 bases at J, leaving 11 bases unmatched. For the CDR3, the DNA is TGCGCCAGCAGTGGGCCCCGGCTCGGACAGGGGAGCACAGATACGCAGTATTTT. Amino acids: CASSGPRLGQGSTDTQYF.

This clone was seen just once. The CDR3 loop reads CASSLLLAGSSTDTQYF. CDR3 nucleotides: TGTGCCAGCAGCTTGTTACTAGCGGGTTCTAGCACAGATACGCAGTATTTT. The chain combines TRBV5-6 with TRBJ2-3; TRBD2 agrees at 9 bases. The junction had 6 bases not matched to a gene; V was cut back by 1 base and J by 0 bases. This CDR3 comprises 17 residues. The V gene's germline CDR1 is SGHDT and CDR2 YYEEEE. Based on the CDR3 plus reference TRBV5-6 and TRBJ2-3, the full variable domain is DAGVTQSPTHLIKTRGQQVTLRCSPKSGHDTVSWYQQALGQGPQFIFQYYEEEERQRGNFPDRFSGHQFPNYSSELNVNALLLGDSALYLCASSLLLAGSSTDTQYFGPGTRLTVL.

This chain links TRBV28 with TRBJ2-7, with 8 nucleotides matching TRBD1. V dropped 3 bases and J dropped 7; count of bases not matched to a gene: 14. Germline values: CDR1 MDHEN, CDR2 SYDVKM. CDR3 length: 16 residues. This CDR3 reads CASSFPRTGPFGEQYF. CDR3 nucleotides: TGTGCCAGCAGTTTTCCGAGGACAGGGCCCTTCGGTGAGCAGTACTTC.